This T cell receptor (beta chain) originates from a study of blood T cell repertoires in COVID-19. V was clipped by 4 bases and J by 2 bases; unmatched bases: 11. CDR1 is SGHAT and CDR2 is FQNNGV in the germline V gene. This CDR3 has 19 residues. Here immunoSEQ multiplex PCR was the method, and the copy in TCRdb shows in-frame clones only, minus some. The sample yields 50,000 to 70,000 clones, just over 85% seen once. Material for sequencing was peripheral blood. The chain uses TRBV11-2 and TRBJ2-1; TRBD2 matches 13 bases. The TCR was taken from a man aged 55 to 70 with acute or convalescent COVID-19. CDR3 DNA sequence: TGTGCCAGCAGCTCGTCCCGGACTAGCGGGGGACAAACCTACAATGAGCAGTTCTTC. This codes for CASSSSRTSGGQTYNEQFF.